The clone carrying this TCR beta chain showed up just a few times. The target antigen is unknown. Primers included in the PCR were 60 Vbeta and 13 Jbeta primers. Libraries were prepared by immunoSEQ multiplex PCR; TCRdb keeps only in-frame clonotypes and omits some of them. In the table there are about 190,000 clones, more than 65% of which are singletons. V was cut by 5 bases and J by 8 bases, with 10 bases left in between. Per germline, CDR1 LNHDA and CDR2 SQIVND (reference sequence). The CDR3 is 12 residues long. This entry is derived from a study of cytomegalovirus exposure and HLA in healthy donors. Study findings and constraints: For most TCR beta V segments, an earlier analysis put the productive rate at about 87% or about 30% of the time. A later analysis reportedly found that, within productive TCRs, an Asian-associated ancestry cluster had fewer N-insertions than the mean observed across the roughly 700 donors.

The origin of this receptor is a man in his forties in good health and CMV-seropositive. Source material: PBMCs. This chain joins TRBV19 and TRBJ2-1; D is possibly TRBD2 (6 bases). The CDR3 coding sequence is TGTGCCAGTAGTTCGAGGAGGGATGAGCAGTTCTTC. Its translation is CASSSRRDEQFF.